The 10 T cell receptor beta chains reported below all come from one sample, sequenced in a study of PD-1 blockade in mismatch repair-deficient tumors. Libraries were prepared by immunoSEQ multiplex PCR; TCRdb keeps only in-frame clonotypes and omits some of them. The table lists tens of thousands of clones, 70% to 90% of them singletons, with approximately 13% in the top ten. The sequences come from peripheral blood, collected 52 weeks after starting pembrolizumab. The receptors here all came from an adult with mismatch repair-deficient cancer.

The rearrangement links TRBV5-5 to TRBJ1-2; D is unresolved. Germline V gives CDR1 SGHKS, CDR2 YYEKEE (reference sequence). Trimming cost V 0 bases and J 8 bases, with 8 bases left between them. This CDR3 comprises 12 residues. The CDR3 DNA reads TGTGCCAGCAGCTTGGTAGGGAACGGCTACACCTTC. It specifies CASSLVGNGYTF.

The chain links TRBV10-3 to TRBJ2-7, with D uncertain. CDR1 is ENHRY and CDR2 is SYGVKD in the germline V gene. V was pared by 4 bases and J by 4 bases, with 8 bases between. CDR3 length equals 12 residues. The CDR3 spells CAISVGSYEQYF. The CDR3 nucleotides are TGTGCCATCAGTGTTGGGTCTTACGAGCAGTACTTC.

The chain combines TRBV29-1 with TRBJ2-3; D not certain. The germline V and J ends were trimmed by 4 bases and 3 bases, with 14 bases remaining between them. This CDR3 comprises 14 residues. Per germline, CDR1 SQVTM and CDR2 ANQGSEA. The CDR3 DNA is TGCAGCGTTGGCCTAGTCCATTATACAGATACGCAGTATTTT. The encoded protein is CSVGLVHYTDTQYF.

This clone has just a few counts. This chain connects TRBV7-9 to TRBJ1-5; D might be TRBD1 (5 bases). This CDR3 contains 14 residues. Germline lookup yields CDR1 SEHNR and CDR2 FQNEAQ (reference sequence). V shed 5 bases and J shed 2 bases, with 10 bases lying between them. The CDR3 DNA follows: TGTGCCAGCAGCCTCGGGGGAGGCAATCAGCCCCAGCATTTT. It codes for CASSLGGGNQPQHF.

In this sample, this clone turned up once. The J gene is TRBJ2-1, the V gene TRBV10-2; 9 bases match TRBD2. The CDR3 is made up of 17 amino acids. J lost 0 bases, V lost 5 bases, and 8 bases had no gene match. Germline CDR1 is WSHSY and CDR2 is SAAADI. CDR3 sequence reads: CASSKSLAGTSYNEQFF. The DNA of the CDR3 is TGCGCCAGCAGTAAGAGCCTAGCGGGAACCTCCTACAATGAGCAGTTCTTC.

The chain recombines TRBV18 with TRBJ1-2; D is undetermined. Trimming shortened V by 5 bases and J by 6 bases, and 13 bases separated the two germline ends. Germline V gene lookup returns CDR1 KGHSH and CDR2 LQKENI. The CDR3 runs to 13 residues. CDR3 sequence: CASSKTPGDGYTF. As DNA, the CDR3 is TGTGCCAGCTCAAAAACTCCCGGGGATGGCTACACCTTC.

This clone was detected only once. This chain uses TRBV6-1 with TRBJ2-5; either TRBD1 or TRBD2 may supply D (5 bases each). Germline V gene sequence: CDR1 MNHNS, CDR2 SASEGT. The germline V and J ends were trimmed by 4 bases and 7 bases, with 16 bases remaining between them. There are 14 residues in the CDR3. The DNA for the CDR3 is TGTGCCAGCAGTGGAGGGGTTAGGGACGTGACCCAGTACTTC. It yields the protein CASSGGVRDVTQYF.

The genes are TRBV15 and TRBJ2-3; D is possibly TRBD2 (7 bases). V was shortened by 5 bases and J by 0 bases, with 12 bases between the two germline ends. This CDR3 spans 15 amino acids. The germline V gene encodes CDR1 LNHNV and CDR2 YYDKDF (reference sequence). The CDR3 reads CATSEGGASTDTQYF. In DNA form, the CDR3 reads TGTGCCACCAGCGAGGGGGGGGCGAGCACAGATACGCAGTATTTT.

In its sample, this clone was seen once. This chain links TRBV5-1 with TRBJ1-4; maybe TRBD1 (5 bases). Between the trimmed V and J ends, which lost 1 base and 0 bases, there was a span of 7 bases. The CDR3 is 15 amino acids. Per the germline V gene, CDR1 is SGHRS and CDR2 is YFSETQ. The DNA of the CDR3 is TGCGCCAGCAGCTTGTCAGGGCCAACTAATGAAAAACTGTTTTTT. Its translation: CASSLSGPTNEKLFF. Full variable domain (missing parts from reference TRBV5-1 and TRBJ1-4): KAGVTQTPRYLIKTRGQQVTLSCSPISGHRSVSWYQQTPGQGLQFLFEYFSETQRNKGNFPGRFSGRQFSNSRSEMNVSTLELGDSALYLCASSLSGPTNEKLFFGSGTQLSVL.

This clone was recorded only once. The chain couples TRBV4-1 to TRBJ1-1; D call uncertain. Germline V gene lookup returns CDR1 MGHRA and CDR2 YSYEKL. The CDR3 extends over 13 amino acids. The germline V and J ends were trimmed by 5 bases and 2 bases, with 9 bases remaining between them. CDR3 region: CASSFRLNTEAFF. The CDR3 nucleotides are TGCGCCAGCAGCTTTAGGTTAAACACTGAAGCTTTCTTT.